The 19 T cell receptor beta chains below come from one sample, sequenced in a study of identical twins. TCRdb reprocessed the 5' RACE reads with MiXCR, giving one entry per CDR3 protein. This repertoire shows roughly 1.6 million distinct CDR3 sequences, 32% found once; its top ten account for approximately 0.29%. Sequenced sample: cord blood. The receptors were gathered from a newborn girl in good health.

This rearrangement joins TRBV9 to TRBJ1-2, with no clear D. CDR3 length equals 14 residues. With 4 bases removed from V and 4 bases from J, the gap between germline ends came to 14 bases. The germline V gene encodes CDR1 SGDLS and CDR2 YYNGEE. CDR3 in DNA: TGTGCCAGCAGCTGGACGGAAGTCGGCTATGGCTACACCTTC. Translation: CASSWTEVGYGYTF.

This clonotype has a count of ten or more. V and J are TRBV29-1 and TRBJ2-5; TRBD2 might be the D (6 bases). The CDR3 consists of 11 residues. From germline, CDR1 is SQVTM and CDR2 ANQGSEA. V lost 0 bases, J lost 9 bases, and 8 bases lay in between. In nucleotides, the CDR3 is TGCAGCGTTGAAGATCCGGGGGCCCAGTACTTC. This codes for CSVEDPGAQYF.

This clonotype was counted only a few times. The V and J genes are TRBV6-5 and TRBJ2-1, with 8 positions matching TRBD2. The CDR3 loop spans 16 amino acids. Looked up from germline, CDR1 is MNHEY and CDR2 is SVGAGI. V was pared by 11 bases and J by 8 bases, with 20 bases of the junction left unmatched. The CDR3 nucleotides are TGTGCCGGCACTCTCTTAGCGGGGAGTCCCCCGTATGAGCAGTTCTTC. This sequence encodes CAGTLLAGSPPYEQFF.

This clonotype was seen repeatedly, ten times or more. This chain joins TRBV18 and TRBJ2-3, with TRBD2 matching 7 bases. Germline CDR1 is KGHSH and CDR2 is LQKENI. The CDR3 has 14 residues. The trim removed 2 bases at V and 6 bases at J, leaving 5 bases unmatched. The CDR3 protein is CASSPSGSGDTQYF. CDR3 DNA: TGTGCCAGCTCACCATCGGGTAGCGGGGATACGCAGTATTTT.

This clonotype was counted a few times. V usage is TRBV4-2 and J usage is TRBJ2-3, with 8 positions matching TRBD2. Per the germline V gene, CDR1 is LGHNA and CDR2 is YNFKEQ. The trim removed 5 bases at V and 2 bases at J, leaving 12 bases unmatched. CDR3 length: 17 amino acids. CDR3 residues: CASSRTGTREATDTQYF. In DNA, the CDR3 is TGTGCCAGCAGCAGAACCGGGACTAGGGAGGCCACAGATACGCAGTATTTT.

Only a few counts were recorded for this clonotype. V usage is TRBV5-1 and J usage is TRBJ2-1; D is uncertain. The V and J ends lost 0 bases and 9 bases respectively, with 16 bases between them. CDR3 length: 15 residues. CDR1 is SGHRS, CDR2 YFSETQ, per germline. The CDR3 nucleotides read TGCGCCAGCAGCTTGGTTGCTAGTTCTGGTCCTGAGCAGTTCTTC. Its protein product is CASSLVASSGPEQFF.

The chain joins TRBV28 to TRBJ2-7, with TRBD2 identical over 7 bases. Germline V gives CDR1 MDHEN, CDR2 SYDVKM. With 5 bases clipped from V and 4 bases from J, the junction kept 8 bases outside the gene matches. The CDR3 contains 14 residues. CDR3 protein: CASSPRTRRYEQYF. The DNA of the CDR3 is TGTGCCAGCAGTCCTAGGACTAGAAGGTACGAGCAGTACTTC. Variable domain in full (rest from reference TRBV28 and TRBJ2-7): DVKVTQSSRYLVKRTGEKVFLECVQDMDHENMFWYRQDPGLGLRLIYFSYDVKMKEKGDIPEGYSVSREKKERFSLILESASTNQTSMYLCASSPRTRRYEQYFGPGTRLTVT.

This clonotype was found a few times. The chain employs TRBV5-1 and TRBJ2-3; 10 bases map to TRBD1. Unmatched junction bases numbered 8, after V lost 4 bases and J lost 0 bases. CDR3 length: 17 residues. In germline, CDR1 is SGHRS, CDR2 YFSETQ. In DNA form, the CDR3 reads TGCGCCAGCAGCACCGGACAGGGGGAGTACAGCACAGATACGCAGTATTTT. Its translation: CASSTGQGEYSTDTQYF.

The chain combines TRBV4-2 with TRBJ1-2; a possible D gene is TRBD1 (5 bases). From germline, CDR1 is LGHNA and CDR2 YNFKEQ. The CDR3 spans 12 residues. With 1 base removed from V and 10 bases from J, the gap between germline ends came to 10 bases. Here the CDR3 reads CASSQVNRPYTF. CDR3 bases: TGTGCCAGCAGCCAAGTTAACAGGCCCTACACCTTC.

The V call is TRBV4-2, the J call TRBJ2-3, with D unclear. The length of the CDR3 is 16 residues. V was cut by 0 bases and J by 2 bases, with 12 bases left in between. Germline values: CDR1 LGHNA, CDR2 YNFKEQ. CDR3 protein: CASSQEKGPATDTQYF. The CDR3 region has the DNA TGTGCCAGCAGCCAAGAGAAAGGTCCAGCCACAGATACGCAGTATTTT.

This chain links TRBV9 with TRBJ2-1; D is perhaps TRBD1 (6 bases). The J call may be wrong; the DNA end is better matched by TRBJ2-7. Germline V lookup: CDR1 SGDLS, CDR2 YYNGEE. The CDR3 runs 13 residues. The CDR3 DNA reads as TGTGCCAGCAGTAGGGGGAGCGACTACGAGCAGTACTTC. Amino acids: CASSRGSDYEQYF.

This clonotype was seen more than once but under ten times. This chain connects TRBV18 to TRBJ2-3, with TRBD1 matching over 8 bases. The V segment lost 5 bases and the J segment 6 bases; nucleotides outside the gene matches: 7. Germline V gives CDR1 KGHSH, CDR2 LQKENI. The CDR3 is 14 residues long. The CDR3 DNA is TGTGCCAGCTCAACCTCACAGGGGGTCGATACGCAGTATTTT. The encoded protein is CASSTSQGVDTQYF. The full variable domain, with the rest looked up from reference TRBV18 and TRBJ2-3, is NAGVMQNPRHLVRRRGQEARLRCSPMKGHSHVYWYRQLPEEGLKFMVYLQKENIIDESGMPKERFSAEFPKEGPSILRIQQVVRGDSAAYFCASSTSQGVDTQYFGPGTRLTVL.

The rearrangement uses TRBV20-1 and TRBJ2-1; TRBD2 matches at 8 bases. There are 15 residues in the CDR3. The junction had 5 bases not matched to a gene; V was cut back by 3 bases and J by 1 base. The germline gives CDR1 DFQATT, CDR2 SNEGSKA (reference sequence). The CDR3 bases are TGCAGTGCTAGCCCCGGGACTAGATCCTACAATGAGCAGTTCTTC. Its protein product is CSASPGTRSYNEQFF.

This clonotype was found a few times. The chain combines TRBV20-1 with TRBJ2-7; the match to TRBD2 covers 7 bases. Losses at the gene ends were 4 bases for V and 5 bases for J; bases not matched to a gene: 11. The CDR3 runs 14 residues. Germline V lookup: CDR1 DFQATT, CDR2 SNEGSKA (reference sequence). This chain's CDR3 is CSAIRPGTINEQYF. As DNA, the CDR3 is TGCAGTGCTATTCGACCCGGGACTATTAACGAGCAGTACTTC.

Worth noting for this clonotype: With a much larger clone just one base away, this may be a read error. The V call is TRBV29-1, the J call TRBJ2-7, with 7 positions matching TRBD1. Germline CDR1 SQVTM, CDR2 ANQGSEA. Unmatched junction bases numbered 9, after V lost 7 bases and J lost 3 bases. The CDR3 runs to 13 residues. This chain's CDR3 is CSGRQGVGYEQYF. CDR3 bases: TGCAGCGGGCGACAGGGTGTAGGCTACGAGCAGTACTTC.

The rearrangement uses TRBV20-1 and TRBJ2-5, with TRBD1 as a possible D gene (5 bases). V was cut by 3 bases and J by 2 bases, with 13 bases left in between. The CDR3 loop spans 14 amino acids. Germline V gene data show CDR1 as DFQATT and CDR2 as SNEGSKA (reference sequence). The CDR3 bases are TGCAGTGCTAGGGTACCCCGACAGCAAGAGACCCAGTACTTC. Translating gives CSARVPRQQETQYF.

The chain has TRBV25-1 and TRBJ2-2, with 7 nucleotides matching TRBD2. The junction had 5 bases not matched to a gene; V was cut back by 0 bases and J by 4 bases. The CDR3 has 16 amino acids. CDR1 is MGHDK, CDR2 SYGVNS, per germline. The CDR3 spells CASSEYAGAPTGELFF. CDR3 bases: TGTGCCAGCAGTGAATATGCGGGAGCGCCCACCGGGGAGCTGTTTTTT.

The chain combines TRBV25-1 with TRBJ1-6; TRBD1 aligns across 12 bases. This CDR3 has 15 residues. The germline V gene has CDR1 MGHDK and CDR2 SYGVNS. J was trimmed by 9 bases and V by 2 bases; bases with no gene match: 2. In DNA, the CDR3 is TGTGCCAGCAGTGAAGGGGACAGGGGGCGTTCACCCCTCCACTTT. This encodes CASSEGDRGRSPLHF.

This rearrangement joins TRBV6-5 to TRBJ1-6; 10 bases align to TRBD1. Trimming removed 0 bases from V and 6 bases from J; junction bases left unmatched: 14. The germline V gene encodes CDR1 MNHEY and CDR2 SVGAGI. The CDR3 extends over 20 amino acids. CDR3 loop: CASSYSGTGAPTKTNSPLHF. The CDR3 coding sequence is TGTGCCAGCAGTTACTCCGGGACAGGGGCCCCAACGAAAACTAATTCACCCCTCCACTTT.